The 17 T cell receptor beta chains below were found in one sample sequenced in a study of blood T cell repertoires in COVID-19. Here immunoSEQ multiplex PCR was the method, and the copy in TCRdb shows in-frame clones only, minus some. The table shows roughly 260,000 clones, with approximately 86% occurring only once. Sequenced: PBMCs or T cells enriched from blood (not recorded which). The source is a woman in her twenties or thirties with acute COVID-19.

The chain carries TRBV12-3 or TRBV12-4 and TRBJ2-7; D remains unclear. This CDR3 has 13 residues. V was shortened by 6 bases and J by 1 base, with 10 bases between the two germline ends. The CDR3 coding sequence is TGTGCCAGCAGAATATCGGGTTCCTACGAGCAGTACTTC. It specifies CASRISGSYEQYF.

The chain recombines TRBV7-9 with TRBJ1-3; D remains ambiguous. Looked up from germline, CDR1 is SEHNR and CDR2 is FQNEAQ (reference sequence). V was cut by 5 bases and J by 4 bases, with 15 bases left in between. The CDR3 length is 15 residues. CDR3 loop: CASSQARVSGNTIYF. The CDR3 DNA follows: TGTGCCAGCAGCCAAGCCCGGGTGTCAGGAAACACCATATATTTT.

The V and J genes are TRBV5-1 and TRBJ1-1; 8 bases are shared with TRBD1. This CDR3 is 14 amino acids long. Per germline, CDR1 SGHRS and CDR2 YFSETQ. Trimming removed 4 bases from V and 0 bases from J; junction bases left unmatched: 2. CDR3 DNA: TGCGCCAGCAGCATACAGGGGGTGAACACTGAAGCTTTCTTT. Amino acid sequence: CASSIQGVNTEAFF.

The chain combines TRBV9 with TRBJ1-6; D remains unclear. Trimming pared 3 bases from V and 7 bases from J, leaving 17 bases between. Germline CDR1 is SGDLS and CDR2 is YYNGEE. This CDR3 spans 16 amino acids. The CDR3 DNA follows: TGTGCCAGCAGCGCAATTAACGGGGTGGGGAATTCACCCCTCCACTTT. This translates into CASSAINGVGNSPLHF.

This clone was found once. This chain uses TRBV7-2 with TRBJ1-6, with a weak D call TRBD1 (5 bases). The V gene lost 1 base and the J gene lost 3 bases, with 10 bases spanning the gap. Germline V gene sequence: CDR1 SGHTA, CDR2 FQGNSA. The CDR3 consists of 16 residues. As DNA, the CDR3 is TGTGCCAGCAGCTTAGGTCACAGGATCTATAATTCACCCCTCCACTTT. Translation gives CASSLGHRIYNSPLHF.

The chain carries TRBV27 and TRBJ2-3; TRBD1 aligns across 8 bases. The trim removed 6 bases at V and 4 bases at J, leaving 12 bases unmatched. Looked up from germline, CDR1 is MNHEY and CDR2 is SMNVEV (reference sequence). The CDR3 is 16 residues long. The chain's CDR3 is CASRRDRRPRADTQYF. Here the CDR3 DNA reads TGTGCCAGCAGGAGGGACAGGCGACCCCGTGCAGATACGCAGTATTTT.

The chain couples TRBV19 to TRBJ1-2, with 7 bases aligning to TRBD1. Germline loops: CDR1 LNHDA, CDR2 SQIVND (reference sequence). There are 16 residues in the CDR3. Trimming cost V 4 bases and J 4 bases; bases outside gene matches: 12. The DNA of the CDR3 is TGTGCCAGTAGTAAAGAGAGAAGGGGGCAAGTCTATGGCTACACCTTC. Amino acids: CASSKERRGQVYGYTF.

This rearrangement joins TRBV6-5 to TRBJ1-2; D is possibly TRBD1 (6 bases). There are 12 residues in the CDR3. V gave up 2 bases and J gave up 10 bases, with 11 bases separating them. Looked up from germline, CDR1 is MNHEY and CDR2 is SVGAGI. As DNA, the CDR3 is TGTGCCAGCAGTTACAGGGGGTGGTCCTACACCTTC. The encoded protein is CASSYRGWSYTF.

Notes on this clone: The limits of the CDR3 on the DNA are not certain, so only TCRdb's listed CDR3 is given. This chain's CDR3 is CASSLDFAGGNFF. This rearrangement joins TRBV11-2 to TRBJ2-1; TRBD1, the D gene given by the table, was not confirmed from the DNA. From germline, CDR1 is SGHAT and CDR2 FQNNGV. The length of the CDR3 is 13 amino acids, counting both ends.

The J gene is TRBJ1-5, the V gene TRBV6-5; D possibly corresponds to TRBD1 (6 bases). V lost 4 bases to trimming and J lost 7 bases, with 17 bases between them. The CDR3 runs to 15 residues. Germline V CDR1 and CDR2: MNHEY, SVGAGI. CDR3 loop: CASSSLEGGWQPQHF. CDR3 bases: TGTGCCAGCAGTTCCCTCGAGGGGGGGTGGCAGCCCCAGCATTTT.

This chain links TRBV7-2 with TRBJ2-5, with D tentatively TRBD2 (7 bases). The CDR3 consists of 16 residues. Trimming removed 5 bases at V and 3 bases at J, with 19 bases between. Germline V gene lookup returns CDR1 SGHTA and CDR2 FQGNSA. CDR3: CASSPTWAGAKETQYF. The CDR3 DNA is TGTGCCAGCAGCCCAACGTGGGCGGGGGCAAAAGAGACCCAGTACTTC.

The CDR3 loop is CASSSKRDINYGYTF. Here the CDR3 DNA reads TGTGCCAGCAGCTCCAAGAGGGACATCAACTATGGCTACACCTTC. The V and J genes are TRBV7-8 and TRBJ1-2; D is possibly TRBD1 (6 bases). V shed 4 bases and J shed 2 bases, with 14 bases lying between them. This CDR3 spans 15 amino acids. The V gene's germline CDR1 is SGHVS and CDR2 FQNEAQ.

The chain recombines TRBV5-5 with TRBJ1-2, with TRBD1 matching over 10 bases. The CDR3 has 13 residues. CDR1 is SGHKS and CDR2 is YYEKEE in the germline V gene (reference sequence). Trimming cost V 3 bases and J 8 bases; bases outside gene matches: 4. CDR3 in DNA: TGTGCCAGCAGCTCCGGGACAGGGGACGGCTACACCTTC. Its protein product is CASSSGTGDGYTF.

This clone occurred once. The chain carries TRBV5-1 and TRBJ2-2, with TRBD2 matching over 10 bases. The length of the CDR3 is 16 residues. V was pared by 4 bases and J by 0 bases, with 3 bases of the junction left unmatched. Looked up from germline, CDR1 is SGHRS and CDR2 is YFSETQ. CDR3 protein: CASSITSGANTGELFF. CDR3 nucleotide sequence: TGCGCCAGCAGCATTACTAGCGGGGCGAACACCGGGGAGCTGTTTTTT.

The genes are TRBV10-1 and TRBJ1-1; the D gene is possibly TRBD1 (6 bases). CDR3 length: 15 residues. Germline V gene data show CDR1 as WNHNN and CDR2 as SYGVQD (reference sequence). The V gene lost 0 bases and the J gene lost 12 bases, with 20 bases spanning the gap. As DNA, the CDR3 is TGCGCCAGCAGTGAGTCGGGAACAGGGATCGGGCGACCTTTCTTT. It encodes CASSESGTGIGRPFF.

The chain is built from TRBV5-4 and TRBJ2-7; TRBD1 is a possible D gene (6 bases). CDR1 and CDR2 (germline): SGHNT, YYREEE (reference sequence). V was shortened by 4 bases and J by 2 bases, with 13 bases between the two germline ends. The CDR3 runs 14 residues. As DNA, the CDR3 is TGTGCCAGCAGCCCAACAGGGAACACCTACGAGCAGTACTTC. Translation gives CASSPTGNTYEQYF.

The CDR3 is CASSSLSGEGWLFF. The CDR3 nucleotides are TGTGCCAGCAGTTCCTTGTCGGGTGAGGGATGGCTGTTTTTT. V usage is TRBV2 and J usage is TRBJ2-2; possible D gene TRBD2, 5 bases. The germline gives CDR1 SNHLY, CDR2 FYNNEI. The CDR3 consists of 14 residues. V lost 5 bases to trimming and J lost 13 bases, with 20 bases between them.